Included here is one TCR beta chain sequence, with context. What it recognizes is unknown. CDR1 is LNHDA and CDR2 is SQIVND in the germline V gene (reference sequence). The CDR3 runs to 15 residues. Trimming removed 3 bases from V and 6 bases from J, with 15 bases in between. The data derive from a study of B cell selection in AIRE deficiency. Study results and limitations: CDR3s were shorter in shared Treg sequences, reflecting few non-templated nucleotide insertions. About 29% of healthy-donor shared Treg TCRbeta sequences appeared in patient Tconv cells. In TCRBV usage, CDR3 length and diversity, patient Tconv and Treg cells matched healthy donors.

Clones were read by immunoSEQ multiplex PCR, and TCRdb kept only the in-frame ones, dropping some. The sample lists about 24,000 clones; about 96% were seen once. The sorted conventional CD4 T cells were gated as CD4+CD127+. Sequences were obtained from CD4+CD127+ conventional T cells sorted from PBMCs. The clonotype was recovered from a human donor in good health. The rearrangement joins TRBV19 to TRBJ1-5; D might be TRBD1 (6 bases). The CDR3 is CASSIRTAGPQPQHF. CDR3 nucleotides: TGTGCCAGTAGTATCAGGACAGCAGGCCCTCAGCCCCAGCATTTT.